Detailed here is one T cell receptor (beta chain). Its cognate antigen is unknown. CDR1 is DFQATT and CDR2 is SNEGSKA in the germline V gene (reference sequence). CDR3 size: 14 residues. V was cut by 6 bases and J by 3 bases, with 18 bases left in between. A J-beta primer mix and a sample-barcoded 5' primer were used in a second PCR of about 7 to 12 cycles. Every sample gave at least 3 million paired-end reads containing CDR3. TCRdb ran MiXCR on the 5' RACE reads and lists one entry per CDR3 protein. The sample has some 1.4 million distinct CDR3 sequences; roughly 40% are singletons. The data derive from a study of blood T cells in healthy people across ages. General study points: A greater number of naive CD4+ cells and higher diversity distinguished long-lived donors from aged donors.

The TCR originated in a woman under 30 in good health. Sequencing input: blood. This rearrangement joins TRBV20-1 to TRBJ2-7; weak D call: TRBD1 (6 bases). The CDR3 here is CSARGGDTVYEQYF. As DNA, the CDR3 is TGCAGTGCCAGGGGTGGGGATACGGTCTACGAGCAGTACTTC.